This TCR beta chain was retrieved from a study of blood T cells in healthy people across ages. The overall study: About one barcoded beta molecule was captured per two T cells (by template switching). Overall study findings and caveats: Strong correlation linked observed beta diversity and percent naive T cells. Possibly confounding the expanded clonotype changes was the fact that donor CMV status was unknown.

The use of a sample-barcoded 5' primer and a J-beta primer mix characterized a second PCR of roughly 7 to 12 cycles. A template-switch adaptor with 12 random nucleotides tagged each cDNA molecule. TCRdb recomputed calls from the 5' RACE reads with MiXCR, one row per CDR3 protein. Of 1,100,000 or so distinct CDR3 sequences in the sample, around 45% were seen once. CDR1 SGHVS and CDR2 FQNEAQ come from the germline V gene. V dropped 5 bases and J dropped 0; count of bases not matched to a gene: 11. This CDR3 has 18 amino acids. This clonotype turned up a few times. What it binds is unknown. The material sequenced was blood. V gene TRBV7-8 combines with J gene TRBJ2-7; 12 bases are a match to TRBD2. This TCR came from a woman aged 55-75 years in good health. The DNA for the CDR3 is TGTGCCAGCAGCCCTAGCGGGAGGGGGGAAAAGGACTCCTACGAGCAGTACTTC. Translating it yields CASSPSGRGEKDSYEQYF.